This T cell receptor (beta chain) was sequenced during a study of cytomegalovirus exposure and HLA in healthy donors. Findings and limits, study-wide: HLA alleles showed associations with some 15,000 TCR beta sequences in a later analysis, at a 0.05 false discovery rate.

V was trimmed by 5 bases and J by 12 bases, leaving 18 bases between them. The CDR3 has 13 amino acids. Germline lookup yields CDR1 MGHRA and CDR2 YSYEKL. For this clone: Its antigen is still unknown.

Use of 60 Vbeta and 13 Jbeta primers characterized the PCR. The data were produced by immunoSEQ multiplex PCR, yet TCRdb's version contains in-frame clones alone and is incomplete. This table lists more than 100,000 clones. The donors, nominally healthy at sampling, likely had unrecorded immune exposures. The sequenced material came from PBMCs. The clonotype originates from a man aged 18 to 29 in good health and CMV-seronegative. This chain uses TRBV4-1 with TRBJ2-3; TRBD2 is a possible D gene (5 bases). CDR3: CASSSYGLLEQYF. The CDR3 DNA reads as TGCGCCAGCAGCTCATATGGACTTCTTGAACAGTATTTT.